Reported below is one T cell receptor (beta chain). Its antigen is as yet unknown. TRB was amplified from 250 ng of peripheral blood genomic DNA per sample. TRB was amplified by touch-down multiplex PCR, primer pools A and B combined. TCRdb reprocessed the multiplex PCR reads and keeps a single row for each CDR3 protein, giving no DNA. Recorded for this sample: about 1,900 distinct CDR3 sequences. Germline assignment: CDR1 SQVTM and CDR2 ANQGSEA. This CDR3 region has 23 residues. These data originate in a study of T cell clusters in autoimmune cytopenias. Findings and caveats of the study: TRB repertoire shifts in secondary cytopenia and chronic lymphocytic leukemia mostly reflected lymphoma, not autoimmunity.

This TCR derives from a human donor with an autoimmune cytopenia, with autoimmune hepatitis or in good health (not recorded which). The gene calls are TRBV29-1 and TRBJ1-2; lacking DNA, the TRBD1 call made by TCRdb goes unchecked. Sequences were obtained from peripheral blood. The CDR3: CSVLSTTGAPTMDRGRIDYGYTF.